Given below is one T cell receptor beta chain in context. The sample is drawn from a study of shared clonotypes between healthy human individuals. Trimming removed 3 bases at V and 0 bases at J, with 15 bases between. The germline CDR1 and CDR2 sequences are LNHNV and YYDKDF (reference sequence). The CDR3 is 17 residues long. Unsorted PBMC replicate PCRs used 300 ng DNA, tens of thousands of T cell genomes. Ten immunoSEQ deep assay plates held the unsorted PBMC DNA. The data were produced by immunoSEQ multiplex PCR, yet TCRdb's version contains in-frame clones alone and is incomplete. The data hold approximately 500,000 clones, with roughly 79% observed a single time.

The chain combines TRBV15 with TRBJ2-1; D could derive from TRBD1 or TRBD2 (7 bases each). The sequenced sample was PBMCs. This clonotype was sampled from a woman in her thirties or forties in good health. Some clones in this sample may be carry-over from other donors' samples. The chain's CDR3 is CATSRRGGGSSYNEQFF. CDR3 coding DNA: TGTGCCACCAGCAGGCGAGGGGGCGGGAGCTCCTACAATGAGCAGTTCTTC. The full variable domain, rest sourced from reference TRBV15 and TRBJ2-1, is DAMVIQNPRYQVTQFGKPVTLSCSQTLNHNVMYWYQQKSSQAPKLLFHYYDKDFNNEADTPDNFQSRRPNTSFCFLDIRSPGLGDTAMYLCATSRRGGGSSYNEQFFGPGTRLTVL.